The rows below give T cell receptor beta chains drawn from one sample of a study of OX40 agonist ivuxolimab in advanced cancers. Profiling relied on immunoSEQ multiplex PCR, and the TCRdb table lists in-frame clones only, not all of them. Of over 25,000 clones listed, approximately 84% are singletons. The source was CD4+ or CD8+ T cells sorted from blood, collected in a trial of the OX40 agonist ivuxolimab. The source is an adult with an advanced solid tumor such as melanoma, head and neck, liver or kidney cancer. The CDR3 runs from the conserved cysteine through the conserved F or W. The order of the fields is V gene, clone size, J gene, D gene, CDR3 protein, CDR3 DNA. A D gene is named only where the DNA matches it firmly. For some rows the clone size is stated as once, few or many, or as a class when expanded; others skip it.

>TRBV5-1|-|TRBJ2-1|TRBD1
CASSFVTGDNEQFF
TGCGCCAGCAGCTTCGTGACAGGGGACAATGAGCAGTTCTTC
>TRBV6-1|-|TRBJ1-3|-
CASSEYGRSGNTIYF
TGTGCCAGCAGTGAGTACGGGCGCTCTGGAAACACCATATATTTT
>TRBV6-5|-|TRBJ1-1|-
CASSAPGDTEAFF
TGTGCCAGCAGTGCGCCCGGGGATACTGAAGCTTTCTTT
>TRBV7-8|-|TRBJ2-7|-
CASSLGGTYEQYF
TGTGCCAGCAGCTTAGGGGGGACCTACGAGCAGTACTTC
>TRBV6-5|few|TRBJ2-5|TRBD2
CASSYSGTSGQETQYF
TGTGCCAGCAGTTATTCCGGGACTAGCGGACAAGAGACCCAGTACTTC
>TRBV6-6|-|TRBJ2-6|-
CASRRSGANVLTF
TGTGCCAGCAGGAGATCTGGGGCCAACGTCCTGACTTTC
>TRBV7-3|-|TRBJ2-7|-
CASSLTHLREQYF
TGTGCCAGCAGCTTAACACACCTCCGCGAGCAGTACTTC
>TRBV5-6|once|TRBJ2-7|-
CASSLGAAYEQYF
TGTGCCAGCAGCTTGGGGGCCGCCTACGAGCAGTACTTC
>TRBV6-5|-|TRBJ1-2|-
CASSSMGDYGYTF
TGTGCCAGCAGTTCAATGGGTGACTATGGCTACACCTTC
>TRBV7-9|-|TRBJ2-7|-
CASSWGPSQYEQYF
TGTGCCAGCAGTTGGGGACCGAGCCAATACGAGCAGTACTTC
>TRBV19|-|TRBJ1-5|-
CASSIEKRYNQPQHF
TGTGCCAGTAGTATAGAGAAGCGATACAATCAGCCCCAGCATTTT
>TRBV7-2|once|TRBJ1-1|-
CASEGNTEAFF
TGTGCCAGTGAGGGGAACACTGAAGCTTTCTTT
>TRBV5-4|-|TRBJ2-5|-
CASSLRGQETQYF
TGTGCCAGCAGCTTGAGGGGTCAAGAGACCCAGTACTTC
>TRBV5-5|once|TRBJ2-4|-
CASSTPYIQYF
TGTGCCAGCAGCACTCCTTACATTCAGTACTTC
>TRBV6-4|once|TRBJ2-1|TRBD2
CASSDSRDLAGGPQFF
TGTGCCAGCAGTGACTCGAGGGATCTAGCGGGAGGTCCACAGTTCTTC
>TRBV28|-|TRBJ2-7|TRBD2
CASSFIGGSYEQYF
TGTGCCAGCAGTTTCATCGGGGGGTCGTACGAGCAGTACTTC
>TRBV10-2|-|TRBJ2-5|TRBD2
CAPTRPSGSSGETQYF
TGCGCCCCCACGAGGCCTAGCGGTTCGTCGGGCGAGACCCAGTACTTC
>TRBV27|-|TRBJ2-2|TRBD2
CASTHLAGGTNTGELFF
TGTGCCAGCACCCACTTAGCGGGGGGGACGAACACCGGGGAGCTGTTTTTT
>TRBV28|-|TRBJ2-2|TRBD2
CASSRGTSANTGELFF
TGTGCCAGCAGCCGAGGGACTAGCGCGAACACCGGGGAGCTGTTTTTT
>TRBV6-5|once|TRBJ2-7|TRBD1
CASSTGQGRSYEQYF
TGTGCCAGCAGTACCGGACAGGGCCGCTCCTACGAGCAGTACTTC
>TRBV11-2|-|TRBJ1-1|-
CASSSNGGRTEAFF
TGTGCCAGCAGCTCGAACGGGGGGCGTACTGAAGCTTTCTTT
>TRBV30|-|TRBJ1-1|-
CAWRSGDFKNTEAFF
TGTGCCTGGAGATCCGGGGATTTCAAGAACACTGAAGCTTTCTTT
>TRBV15|few|TRBJ1-4|-
CATSRARGATNEKLFF
TGTGCCACCAGCAGAGCCCGGGGGGCAACTAATGAAAAACTGTTTTTT
>TRBV9|-|TRBJ2-1|TRBD2
CASSAGGSANNEQFF
TGTGCCAGCAGCGCGGGGGGAAGCGCAAACAATGAGCAGTTCTTC
>TRBV4-3|-|TRBJ1-1|TRBD1
CASSPQGAVAEAFF
TGCGCCAGCAGCCCCCAGGGGGCTGTGGCTGAAGCTTTCTTT
>TRBV6-5|-|TRBJ1-1|-
CASRPGPSLSEAFF
TGTGCCAGCAGACCCGGGCCTTCCCTATCCGAAGCTTTCTTT
>TRBV5-4|-|TRBJ2-7|-
CASSLAEGYEQYF
TGTGCCAGCAGCTTGGCCGAAGGCTACGAGCAGTACTTC
>TRBV5-1|-|TRBJ2-7|TRBD2
CASGGGRGDEQYF
TGCGCCAGCGGGGGCGGGAGGGGCGACGAGCAGTACTTC
>TRBV4-3|-|TRBJ1-4|-
CASSQRSGALDEKLFF
TGCGCCAGCAGCCAGCGATCAGGGGCGCTGGATGAAAAACTGTTTTTT
>TRBV30|-|TRBJ1-1|-
CAWTPGNTEAFF
TGTGCCTGGACGCCTGGGAACACTGAAGCTTTCTTT
>TRBV6-5|-|TRBJ1-1|-
CASSCHTVSTEAFF
TGTGCCAGCAGTTGCCACACGGTAAGCACTGAAGCTTTCTTT
>TRBV2|few|TRBJ2-3|TRBD2
CASSPTSGIQDTQYF
TGTGCCAGCAGTCCGACTAGCGGGATCCAAGATACGCAGTATTTT
>TRBV6-1|-|TRBJ1-1|-
CASSVRRNTEAFF
TGTGCCAGCAGTGTAAGGAGGAACACTGAAGCTTTCTTT
>TRBV11-2|-|TRBJ1-2|TRBD1
CASSPGGSGYTF
TGTGCCAGCAGCCCAGGGGGCTCTGGCTACACCTTC
>TRBV19|once|TRBJ1-2|-
CASHTGTDYGYTF
TGTGCCAGTCACACCGGGACCGACTATGGCTACACCTTC
>TRBV18|once|TRBJ1-6|-
CASSPGSSYNSPLHF
TGTGCCAGCTCACCGGGGAGCTCCTATAATTCACCCCTCCACTTT
>TRBV11-2|-|TRBJ2-7|TRBD2
CASSLGLAGGPAYEQYF
TGTGCCAGCAGCTTAGGGCTAGCGGGAGGGCCTGCCTACGAGCAGTACTTC
>TRBV6-5|-|TRBJ1-2|-
CASSSWDSQGYTF
TGTGCCAGCAGTTCTTGGGATTCGCAGGGCTACACCTTC
>TRBV29-1|few|TRBJ1-6|-
CSVAPPGGLHF
TGCAGCGTCGCTCCCCCGGGGGGACTTCACTTT
>TRBV27|-|TRBJ2-1|-
CASRGGHEQFF
TGTGCCAGCAGAGGTGGGCATGAGCAGTTCTTC
>TRBV6-5|once|TRBJ1-2|-
CASSYALGYTF
TGTGCCAGCAGTTACGCGTTGGGCTACACCTTC
>TRBV4-3|-|TRBJ2-3|-
CASSQAVSAHTDTQYF
TGCGCCAGCAGCCAAGCCGTCTCAGCTCACACAGATACGCAGTATTTT
>TRBV11-2|-|TRBJ2-5|-
CASSFGTDQETQYF
TGTGCCAGCAGCTTCGGGACGGACCAAGAGACCCAGTACTTC
>TRBV4-1|-|TRBJ1-1|-
CASSQVGNSEAFF
TGCGCCAGCAGCCAAGTAGGGAACTCTGAAGCTTTCTTT
>TRBV7-9|-|TRBJ1-5|TRBD1
CASSLSTGGMQPQHF
TGTGCCAGCAGCTTATCGACAGGGGGTATGCAGCCCCAGCATTTT
>TRBV2|-|TRBJ2-2|-
CASKLGYTGELFF
TGTGCCAGCAAGTTGGGTTACACCGGGGAGCTGTTTTTT